Each of the 24 T cell receptor beta chains below was sequenced from the same sample in a study of CD8 T cells in ankylosing spondylitis. One entry per CDR3 protein results from TCRdb running MiXCR on the 5' RACE reads. The sample includes more than 35,000 distinct CDR3 sequences, 2.7% of them seen just once. The sequencing input was blood, either unsorted or a sorted T cell fraction (not recorded which). Receptors originate from a male donor with ankylosing spondylitis or in good health (not recorded which).

This clonotype was seen repeatedly, ten times or more. The chain uses TRBV9 and TRBJ1-2, with D perhaps TRBD1 (6 bases). This CDR3 comprises 14 residues. CDR1 is SGDLS and CDR2 is YYNGEE in the germline V gene. The V end lost 3 bases, the J end lost 4 bases, and 13 bases lay between the germline ends. CDR3 loop: CASSAGVPSYGYTF. The CDR3, as DNA: TGTGCCAGCAGCGCAGGGGTACCCAGCTATGGCTACACCTTC.

At least ten counts were recorded for this clonotype. The gene calls are TRBV9 and TRBJ2-1; 11 bases align to TRBD2. CDR3 length: 16 residues. V dropped 0 bases and J dropped 14; count of bases not matched to a gene: 13. Germline values: CDR1 SGDLS, CDR2 YYNGEE. Here the CDR3 reads CASSVGSTSGSYREFF. CDR3 bases: TGTGCCAGCAGCGTAGGGAGTACTAGCGGGAGTTATAGGGAGTTCTTC.

The table lists this clonotype with many counts. The genes are TRBV9 and TRBJ2-7, with 8 bases fitting TRBD2. The CDR3 has 16 residues. The V segment lost 0 bases and the J segment 6 bases; nucleotides outside the gene matches: 11. From germline, CDR1 is SGDLS and CDR2 YYNGEE. The CDR3 loop reads CASSVGPGGPLSEQYF. DNA for the CDR3: TGTGCCAGCAGCGTAGGTCCGGGAGGGCCCTTGAGCGAGCAGTACTTC.

This clonotype was found many times. V usage is TRBV9 and J usage is TRBJ2-5; perhaps TRBD2 as D (6 bases). The CDR3 totals 14 residues. Germline V gene sequence: CDR1 SGDLS, CDR2 YYNGEE. V lost 7 bases to trimming and J lost 3 bases, with 16 bases between them. The CDR3 DNA reads TGTGCCAGCCAGACGGATAGCGGTAAAGAGACCCAGTACTTC. Its protein is CASQTDSGKETQYF.

This clonotype has a count of ten or more. The chain recombines TRBV9 with TRBJ1-1, with 7 bases lining up with TRBD1. Trimming removed 0 bases from V and 5 bases from J; junction bases left unmatched: 7. Germline V gene data show CDR1 as SGDLS and CDR2 as YYNGEE. CDR3 size: 15 residues. As DNA, the CDR3 is TGTGCCAGCAGCGTAGCTGCTCAGGGGGGGACTGAAGCTTTCTTT. Translation gives CASSVAAQGGTEAFF.

This clonotype was counted ten times or more. For the CDR3, the DNA is TGTGCCAGCAGCCCCCAGGGGGGTCTAAAGAACAATGAGCAGTTCTTC. As protein: CASSPQGGLKNNEQFF. The V call is TRBV9, the J call TRBJ2-1, with D possibly being TRBD1 (7 bases). The CDR3 totals 16 residues. Germline CDR1 reads SGDLS; CDR2 reads YYNGEE. V gave up 4 bases and J gave up 5 bases, with 19 bases separating them. Supplemented by reference TRBV9 and TRBJ2-1, the full variable domain reads DSGVTQTPKHLITATGQRVTLRCSPRSGDLSVYWYQQSLDQGLQFLIQYYNGEERAKGNILERFSAQQFPDLHSELNLSSLELGDSALYFCASSPQGGLKNNEQFFGPGTRLTVL.

This clonotype occurred many times. The rearrangement uses TRBV9 and TRBJ2-5, with D unclear. This CDR3 has 15 amino acids. The germline CDR1 and CDR2 sequences are SGDLS and YYNGEE. Trimming took 0 bases from V and 0 from J, leaving 9 bases between them. CDR3 sequence (DNA): TGTGCCAGCAGCGTAGGTGGGCGCTACCAAGAGACCCAGTACTTC. Amino acid sequence: CASSVGGRYQETQYF.

This clonotype was seen many times. This chain links TRBV9 with TRBJ2-5, with 10 bases aligning to TRBD2. Losses at the gene ends were 4 bases for V and 4 bases for J; bases not matched to a gene: 10. The germline V gene has CDR1 SGDLS and CDR2 YYNGEE. The CDR3 runs 16 residues. The CDR3 protein is CASSSEREGRGETQYF. The CDR3 DNA follows: TGTGCCAGCAGCTCCGAGCGGGAGGGCCGGGGAGAGACCCAGTACTTC.

There are a few counts of this clonotype. The junction does not match germline at one end; this may be a read error. This chain uses TRBV9 with TRBJ2-2; D is perhaps TRBD2 (7 bases). CDR1 and CDR2 from the germline V gene are SGDLS and YYNGEE. The CDR3 is 16 residues long. The CDR3 region is CASTLGGGPDTGDLFF. The CDR3 DNA reads TGTGCCAGCACCCTGGGCGGGGGCCCGGACACCGGGGACCTGTTTTTT.

This clonotype was recorded at least ten times. This CDR3 is CASSAGTFNEQFF. The CDR3 DNA is TGTGCCAGCAGCGCAGGGACCTTCAATGAGCAGTTCTTC. The rearrangement joins TRBV9 to TRBJ2-1, with D tentatively TRBD1 or TRBD2 (5 bases each). The CDR3 extends over 13 amino acids. Germline V gene sequence: CDR1 SGDLS, CDR2 YYNGEE. Trimming pared 3 bases from V and 6 bases from J, leaving 10 bases between.

There are many counts of this clonotype. The genes are TRBV30 and TRBJ2-7; weak D call: TRBD1 (5 bases). Germline CDR1 reads GTSNPN; CDR2 reads SVGIG (reference sequence). V dropped 7 bases and J dropped 0 bases, with 13 bases sitting between them. The CDR3 consists of 13 residues. The CDR3 DNA is TGTGCCTTCCCGACAGTGTGCTCCTACGAGCAGTACTTC. As protein: CAFPTVCSYEQYF.

Remarks on this clonotype: A much larger clone is a single base away; this may be a read error. V is TRBV9 and J is TRBJ1-1; D unresolved. The CDR3 consists of 9 residues. Germline values: CDR1 SGDLS, CDR2 YYNGEE. CDR3 amino acids: CASSVVGNF. The CDR3, as DNA: TGTGCCAGCAGCGTAGTCGGGAACTTT.

This clonotype was seen a few times. A single base separates this from a much larger clone, so it may be a read error. The chain uses TRBV24-1 and TRBJ2-7; D unclear. This CDR3 is 9 amino acids long. V was shortened by 3 bases and J by 12 bases, with 5 bases between the two germline ends. Germline loops: CDR1 KGHDR, CDR2 SFDVKD. CDR3 sequence (DNA): TGTGCCACCAGTGATGTGGCGTACTTC. Residues: CATSDVAYF.

This clonotype has ten or more counts. The DNA of the CDR3 is TGTGCCAGCAGCGTAGCGGGGGGGCCCCTCTATGGCTACACCTTC. Encoded protein: CASSVAGGPLYGYTF. J is TRBJ1-2 and V is TRBV9, with D tentatively TRBD1 (6 bases). Looked up from germline, CDR1 is SGDLS and CDR2 is YYNGEE. This CDR3 is 15 amino acids long. The V gene lost 0 bases and the J gene lost 4 bases, with 13 bases spanning the gap.

In its sample, this clonotype was seen many times. This sequence joins TRBV9 and TRBJ2-2; the D call may be TRBD1 or TRBD2 (5 bases each). The CDR3 consists of 17 residues. Germline assignment: CDR1 SGDLS and CDR2 YYNGEE. Trimming pared 1 base from V and 3 bases from J, leaving 16 bases between. CDR3 nucleotide sequence: TGTGCCAGCAGCGTACTATATTCCGGGGCCTACACCGGGGAGCTGTTTTTT. Its translation is CASSVLYSGAYTGELFF.

This clonotype was seen many times. The chain is built from TRBV9 and TRBJ1-1; D call uncertain. Trimming shortened V by 0 bases and J by 6 bases, and 3 bases separated the two germline ends. In germline, CDR1 is SGDLS, CDR2 YYNGEE. The CDR3 totals 11 residues. The CDR3 DNA reads as TGTGCCAGCAGCGTAGGGGCTGAAGCTTTCTTT. This translates into CASSVGAEAFF.

This clonotype appeared many times. The chain combines TRBV9 with TRBJ2-3; a weak D match, TRBD1 (6 bases). The V and J ends lost 3 bases and 8 bases respectively, with 19 bases between them. Germline V gene lookup returns CDR1 SGDLS and CDR2 YYNGEE. The CDR3 is 15 residues long. The DNA for the CDR3 is TGTGCCAGCAGCGGTGGGGGCAATACCGACTCTACGCAGTATTTT. It specifies CASSGGGNTDSTQYF.

This clonotype has at least ten counts. CDR3 region: CASSVLPTGENEQYF. The CDR3, as DNA: TGTGCCAGCAGCGTACTGCCCACAGGTGAGAACGAGCAGTACTTC. The chain uses TRBV9 and TRBJ2-7; a weak D match, TRBD1 (5 bases). This CDR3 comprises 15 residues. V shed 1 base and J shed 5 bases, with 16 bases lying between them. CDR1 and CDR2 from the germline V gene are SGDLS and YYNGEE.

There are a few counts of this clonotype. The chain couples TRBV9 to TRBJ2-2; 8 bases are shared with TRBD1. The CDR3 spans 15 residues. The junction had 5 bases not matched to a gene; V was cut back by 0 bases and J by 7 bases. The V gene's germline CDR1 is SGDLS and CDR2 YYNGEE. CDR3 loop: CASSVVGQGSGELFF. DNA of the CDR3: TGTGCCAGCAGCGTAGTTGGACAGGGCAGCGGGGAGCTGTTTTTT.

This clonotype showed up many times. The J gene is TRBJ2-7, the V gene TRBV9; D is possibly TRBD2 (5 bases). CDR1 is SGDLS and CDR2 is YYNGEE in the germline V gene. Deletions cut 2 bases from V and 5 bases from J, with 17 bases between. This CDR3 has 15 residues. The CDR3 sequence is CASSVTPGNGDEQYF. CDR3 nucleotides: TGTGCCAGCAGCGTGACGCCGGGAAACGGGGACGAGCAGTACTTC. The variable domain in full, completed from reference TRBV9 and TRBJ2-7, reads DSGVTQTPKHLITATGQRVTLRCSPRSGDLSVYWYQQSLDQGLQFLIQYYNGEERAKGNILERFSAQQFPDLHSELNLSSLELGDSALYFCASSVTPGNGDEQYFGPGTRLTVT.

This clonotype was found many times. The CDR3 here is CASSLAGGSSYEQYF. The CDR3 nucleotides read TGTGCCAGCAGCCTAGCGGGAGGCTCCTCCTACGAGCAGTACTTC. This chain connects TRBV9 to TRBJ2-7; 11 nucleotides match TRBD2. The CDR3 contains 15 residues. The V gene's germline CDR1 is SGDLS and CDR2 YYNGEE. V dropped 4 bases and J dropped 0; count of bases not matched to a gene: 3.

This clonotype was counted ten times or more. The gene calls are TRBV9 and TRBJ2-7; 9 positions agree with TRBD1. The length of the CDR3 is 15 residues. Germline CDR1 and CDR2: SGDLS and YYNGEE. V was pared by 2 bases and J by 2 bases, with 5 bases of the junction left unmatched. The CDR3: CASSVGGTGPYEQYF. The CDR3 DNA reads as TGTGCCAGCAGCGTTGGGGGGACAGGGCCCTACGAGCAGTACTTC.

At least ten counts were recorded for this clonotype. J is TRBJ2-7 and V is TRBV9; 7 positions match TRBD2. V shed 3 bases and J 0 bases; nucleotides not matched to a gene: 3. The CDR3 sequence is 14 residues long. Per germline, CDR1 SGDLS and CDR2 YYNGEE. In DNA form, the CDR3 reads TGTGCCAGCAGCGGGGGGGGGACCTCCTACGAGCAGTACTTC. Amino acid sequence: CASSGGGTSYEQYF.

This clonotype was seen ten or more times. The gene calls are TRBV9 and TRBJ2-3; D might be TRBD2 (5 bases). Germline V gene data show CDR1 as SGDLS and CDR2 as YYNGEE. The V end was cut by 0 bases, the J end by 0 bases, with 11 bases between. This CDR3 is 16 amino acids long. CDR3 DNA sequence: TGTGCCAGCAGCGTAGATCCCGGGATCAGCACAGATACGCAGTATTTT. Residues: CASSVDPGISTDTQYF.